This T cell receptor beta chain stems from a study of read filtering for tumor transcriptome and immune sequencing. Bone marrow was sampled from every patient at the time of active disease. The library was built from about 400 ng RNA with molecular barcoded adaptors for alpha/delta and beta/gamma chains. One entry per CDR3 protein results from TCRdb running MiXCR on the reads. Of 50,000 or so distinct CDR3 sequences in the sample, roughly 19% were seen once. This clonotype was counted at least ten times. J was trimmed by 8 bases and V by 2 bases; bases with no gene match: 10. The germline CDR1 and CDR2 sequences are PRHDT and FYEKMQ (reference sequence). The CDR3 is 16 residues long.

The receptor's source is a donor at least 40 years old with multiple myeloma. Sequenced input: a population of CD138-negative cells sorted from bone marrow. The chain has TRBV13 and TRBJ2-1; 9 bases match TRBD2. In nucleotides, the CDR3 is TGTGCCAGCAGCTTAAAAGCGGGAGGTTTTCAGGATGAGCAGTTCTTC. Translation gives CASSLKAGGFQDEQFF.